The clone carrying this TCR beta chain has ten or more counts. What it binds is unknown. The sample is drawn from a study of T cell repertoires in cytomegalovirus infection. Whole-study findings and limits: Pooled public TCR beta family frequency picked out CMV carriers with the relevant HLA.

TCRdb independently ran MiXCR on the reads; one entry per CDR3 protein. This table has about a million distinct CDR3 sequences, under 40% appearing once. Sequencing was performed on cultured CD8+ T cells from PBMCs, taken from culture after CMV antigen stimulation. This TCR was sampled from a human donor in good health (CMV status not recorded). Some clones in this sample may be carry-over from other donors' samples.

The DNA for the CDR3 is TGCAGTGCTAGAGGGGCAGGGCACACTGAAGCTTTCTTT. Protein product: CSARGAGHTEAFF. The chain couples TRBV20-1 to TRBJ1-1, with D perhaps TRBD1 (5 bases). Looked up from germline, CDR1 is DFQATT and CDR2 is SNEGSKA (reference sequence). CDR3 length equals 13 residues. V shed 1 base and J shed 3 bases, with 9 bases lying between them.